Below are 28 T cell receptor beta chains sequenced from a single sample in a study of CD8+ T cells in alopecia areata. Extraction of RNA preceded its reverse transcription into cDNA, which served as the sequencing template. Generated by immunoSEQ multiplex PCR, the TCRdb table keeps only in-frame clones and is missing some. The sample records about 120,000 clones, roughly 50% being singletons. Sequencing used CD8+ T cells sorted from blood, obtained at week 0. These receptors all stem from a human donor with alopecia areata.

V usage is TRBV27 and J usage is TRBJ2-7; 8 bases match TRBD1. Germline CDR1 MNHEY, CDR2 SMNVEV (reference sequence). This CDR3 comprises 14 residues. J gave up 3 bases and V 4 bases, and 5 bases lay outside the gene matches. CDR3 bases: TGTGCCAGCAGTTGGGGACAGGCTGACTACGAGCAGTACTTC. It yields the protein CASSWGQADYEQYF.

This rearrangement joins TRBV9 to TRBJ2-3; the D gene is possibly TRBD2 (6 bases). The CDR3 sequence is 19 residues long. The V gene's germline CDR1 is SGDLS and CDR2 YYNGEE. V lost 0 bases to trimming and J lost 1 base, with 21 bases between them. The CDR3 coding sequence is TGTGCCAGCAGCGTAGCCGTTCGGGTTACGGGGGTCGGCACAGATACGCAGTATTTT. Translation gives CASSVAVRVTGVGTDTQYF.

The chain links TRBV4-2 to TRBJ2-5, with TRBD2 matching over 13 bases. Looked up from germline, CDR1 is LGHNA and CDR2 is YNFKEQ. The CDR3 is made up of 20 amino acids. V shed 3 bases and J 2 bases; nucleotides not matched to a gene: 15. CDR3 bases: TGTGCCAGCAGCCAGCGCGGACTAGCGGGGGCCACAATACTACAAGAGACCCAGTACTTC. The encoded protein is CASSQRGLAGATILQETQYF.

The chain has TRBV4-1 and TRBJ2-5; TRBD2 aligns across 8 bases. The trim removed 1 base at V and 0 bases at J, leaving 10 bases unmatched. The CDR3 covers 18 residues. In germline, CDR1 is MGHRA, CDR2 YSYEKL. In nucleotides, the CDR3 is TGCGCCAGCAGCCAAGTCCCCGGGGGGGAGGGAAACCAAGAGACCCAGTACTTC. Protein: CASSQVPGGEGNQETQYF.

This chain joins TRBV30 and TRBJ1-6, with 7 bases that match TRBD1. CDR1 and CDR2 (germline): GTSNPN, SVGIG (reference sequence). CDR3 length: 13 amino acids. Losses at the gene ends were 2 bases for V and 8 bases for J; bases not matched to a gene: 3. CDR3 sequence: CAWSLTGDSPLHF. The DNA of the CDR3 is TGTGCCTGGAGTCTAACAGGGGATTCACCCCTCCACTTT. Full variable domain (outside the CDR3, taken from reference TRBV30 and TRBJ1-6): SQTIHQWPATLVQPVGSPLSLECTVEGTSNPNLYWYRQAAGRGLQLLFYSVGIGQISSEVPQNLSASRPQDRQFILSSKKLLLSDSGFYLCAWSLTGDSPLHFGNGTRLTVT.

The chain links TRBV7-9 to TRBJ1-2; D is unclear. Germline-derived CDR1 and CDR2 are SEHNR and FQNEAQ (reference sequence). This CDR3 is built from 12 residues. Deletions cut 1 base from V and 3 bases from J, with 3 bases between. CDR3 loop: CASSLDDYGYTF. The CDR3 DNA reads as TGTGCCAGCAGCTTAGATGACTATGGCTACACCTTC.

This rearrangement joins TRBV7-9 to TRBJ2-2; D gene unclear. Trimming took 4 bases from V and 3 from J, leaving 12 bases between them. This CDR3 comprises 15 residues. CDR1 is SEHNR, CDR2 FQNEAQ, per germline (reference sequence). The CDR3 DNA reads as TGTGCCAGCAGCTCCGTGGTTGTGGACACCGGGGAGCTGTTTTTT. Protein product: CASSSVVVDTGELFF.

V usage is TRBV30 and J usage is TRBJ2-1; D remains unclear. V lost 0 bases and J 8 bases, leaving 17 bases between the germline ends. Germline lookup yields CDR1 GTSNPN and CDR2 SVGIG (reference sequence). The CDR3 consists of 15 residues. The chain's CDR3 is CAWSVLWLGDDEQFF. CDR3 nucleotide sequence: TGTGCCTGGAGTGTATTGTGGCTAGGTGATGATGAGCAGTTCTTC.

The V gene is TRBV6-1, the J gene TRBJ2-2, with 9 bases identical to TRBD2. Unmatched junction bases numbered 6, after V lost 5 bases and J lost 5 bases. CDR1 is MNHNS, CDR2 SASEGT, per germline. The CDR3 has 15 residues. The CDR3 sequence is CASSSLSGGTGELFF. In DNA form, the CDR3 reads TGTGCCAGCAGTTCCCTTAGCGGGGGAACCGGGGAGCTGTTTTTT.

CDR3 sequence: CASSHDLGETQYF. Here the CDR3 DNA reads TGTGCCAGCAGCCATGACCTAGGAGAGACCCAGTACTTC. V usage is TRBV14 and J usage is TRBJ2-5; D is undetermined. Germline V gene data show CDR1 as SGHDN and CDR2 as FVKESK. The V gene lost 3 bases and the J gene lost 4 bases, with 9 bases spanning the gap. The CDR3 runs 13 residues. The variable domain in full, completed from reference TRBV14 and TRBJ2-5, reads EAGVTQFPSHSVIEKGQTVTLRCDPISGHDNLYWYRRVMGKEIKFLLHFVKESKQDESGMPNNRFLAERTGGTYSTLKVQPAELEDSGVYFCASSHDLGETQYFGPGTRLLVL.

This chain connects TRBV7-9 to TRBJ2-1; 8 bases fit TRBD1. The germline CDR1 and CDR2 sequences are SEHNR and FQNEAQ (reference sequence). With V trimmed by 5 bases and J by 2 bases, 8 bases remained unmatched. The CDR3 has 16 amino acids. CDR3 in DNA: TGTGCCAGCAGCCTCTTGGACAGGGAGCCCTACAATGAGCAGTTCTTC. Translation: CASSLLDREPYNEQFF.

The genes are TRBV29-1 and TRBJ2-7; D might be TRBD1 (6 bases). Germline assignment: CDR1 SQVTM and CDR2 ANQGSEA. CDR3 length equals 15 residues. The V end lost 3 bases, the J end lost 6 bases, and 21 bases lay between the germline ends. CDR3 sequence reads: CSVEGMTGPGAEQYF. The CDR3 bases are TGCAGCGTTGAGGGGATGACAGGCCCCGGGGCCGAGCAGTACTTC.

The V and J genes are TRBV27 and TRBJ1-2; D gene unclear. There are 13 residues in the CDR3. Germline V gene data show CDR1 as MNHEY and CDR2 as SMNVEV (reference sequence). Trimming removed 0 bases at V and 5 bases at J, with 7 bases between. CDR3 in amino acids: CASSLSRGYGYTF. DNA of the CDR3: TGTGCCAGCAGTTTATCGAGAGGATATGGCTACACCTTC.

This chain uses TRBV9 with TRBJ2-6; D is possibly TRBD1 (5 bases). Trimming took 2 bases from V and 0 from J, leaving 6 bases between them. The germline V gene has CDR1 SGDLS and CDR2 YYNGEE. This CDR3 is built from 15 residues. In DNA, the CDR3 is TGTGCCAGCAGCGTCAGGGACTCTGGGGCCAACGTCCTGACTTTC. This codes for CASSVRDSGANVLTF.

The V call is TRBV13, the J call TRBJ2-1; tentative D call: TRBD2 (6 bases). V was clipped by 5 bases and J by 8 bases, with 16 bases between them. The CDR3 sequence is 14 residues long. In germline, CDR1 is PRHDT, CDR2 FYEKMQ (reference sequence). This CDR3 is CASSPLLGGDEQFF. DNA of the CDR3: TGTGCCAGCAGCCCCCTCCTGGGAGGCGATGAGCAGTTCTTC. The whole variable domain, remainder taken from reference TRBV13 and TRBJ2-1, is AAGVIQSPRHLIKEKRETATLKCYPIPRHDTVYWYQQGPGQDPQFLISFYEKMQSDKGSIPDRFSAQQFSDYHSELNMSSLELGDSALYFCASSPLLGGDEQFFGPGTRLTVL.

In its sample, this clone was seen a few times. V usage is TRBV5-4 and J usage is TRBJ1-2, with D perhaps matching TRBD1 (6 bases). The CDR3 consists of 14 residues. CDR1 is SGHNT, CDR2 YYREEE, per germline (reference sequence). Trimming took 0 bases from V and 3 from J, leaving 9 bases between them. The CDR3 DNA sequence: TGTGCCAGCAGCTTGGACAGGGACTACTATGGCTACACCTTC. It is translated as CASSLDRDYYGYTF.

Turning to this clone: One junction end does not reproduce the germline sequence, and a read error may be involved. The chain is built from TRBV2 and TRBJ2-2; D is unclear. Per germline, CDR1 SNHLY and CDR2 FYNNEI. The CDR3 has 13 residues. The CDR3 DNA follows: TGTGCCAGCACTGAAGGGTACACCGGGGAGCTGTTTTTT. It yields the protein CASTEGYTGELFF.

This clone has only a few counts. The genes are TRBV5-6 and TRBJ2-1; TRBD1 matches 9 bases. The CDR3 is 15 residues long. Germline V CDR1 and CDR2: SGHDT, YYEEEE. Trimming at V came to 2 bases and at J to 6 bases, leaving 6 bases not matched to a gene. CDR3 nucleotides: TGTGCCAGCAGCTTTGGGACAGGGATTCTCAATGAGCAGTTCTTC. Amino acid sequence: CASSFGTGILNEQFF. The entire variable domain, with the rest obtained from reference TRBV5-6 and TRBJ2-1, is as follows: DAGVTQSPTHLIKTRGQQVTLRCSPKSGHDTVSWYQQALGQGPQFIFQYYEEEERQRGNFPDRFSGHQFPNYSSELNVNALLLGDSALYLCASSFGTGILNEQFFGPGTRLTVL.

The rearrangement joins TRBV27 to TRBJ2-1, with TRBD2 as a possible D gene (5 bases). Germline CDR1 MNHEY, CDR2 SMNVEV (reference sequence). The CDR3 contains 13 residues. The V end lost 5 bases, the J end lost 13 bases, and 18 bases lay between the germline ends. The CDR3 loop is CASSSLGGLVQFF. The CDR3 DNA reads as TGTGCCAGCAGTAGCCTGGGCGGGCTCGTCCAGTTCTTC.

V and J are TRBV5-1 and TRBJ2-3, with 11 bases fitting TRBD1. V lost 6 bases and J lost 0; bases outside the gene matches: 6. Germline V gives CDR1 SGHRS, CDR2 YFSETQ. The CDR3 runs 16 residues. The CDR3 region has the DNA TGCGCCAGCACTTTCCGGACAGGGGGCAGCACAGATACGCAGTATTTT. This encodes CASTFRTGGSTDTQYF.

This clone was counted a few times. The chain joins TRBV19 to TRBJ1-1, with D unclear. V lost 3 bases and J lost 1, with 12 bases in between. Looked up from germline, CDR1 is LNHDA and CDR2 is SQIVND (reference sequence). The CDR3 runs 15 residues. DNA of the CDR3: TGTGCCAGTAGTATTAGTCTGGGCTGGAACACTGAAGCTTTCTTT. It is translated as CASSISLGWNTEAFF.

This chain uses TRBV29-1 with TRBJ2-1, with a possible D match to TRBD1 (5 bases). The V end lost 3 bases, the J end lost 4 bases, and 10 bases lay between the germline ends. The CDR3 runs to 13 residues. Germline-derived CDR1 and CDR2 are SQVTM and ANQGSEA. CDR3 nucleotide sequence: TGCAGCGTTGACAGGGCTGGGTACAATGAGCAGTTCTTC. Translation: CSVDRAGYNEQFF.

This clone appeared a few times. This chain links TRBV7-3 with TRBJ1-2; the match to TRBD1 covers 8 bases. Germline V gives CDR1 SGHTA, CDR2 FQGTGA. The CDR3 is 15 residues long. Trimming cost V 3 bases and J 3 bases; bases outside gene matches: 6. The CDR3 loop reads CASSFTGGSDYGYTF. CDR3 sequence (DNA): TGTGCCAGCAGCTTTACAGGGGGATCGGACTATGGCTACACCTTC.

The chain joins TRBV6-4 to TRBJ2-1; 11 bases are shared with TRBD2. The CDR3 is made up of 16 amino acids. The germline V gene encodes CDR1 MRHNA and CDR2 SNTAGT. The J segment lost 9 bases and the V segment lost 0 bases, leaving 7 bases of the junction unmatched. For the CDR3, the DNA is TGTGCCAGCAGTGACTCGGTAGCGGGGGGGCCCCGTGAGCAGTTCTTC. Translation gives CASSDSVAGGPREQFF.

This clone was seen only a few times. The V gene is TRBV16, the J gene TRBJ1-4; D is unresolved. Germline loops: CDR1 KGHSY, CDR2 FQNENV. With 3 bases removed from V and 3 bases from J, the gap between germline ends came to 14 bases. The length of the CDR3 is 16 residues. CDR3 nucleotide sequence: TGTGCCAGCAGCCACCCCCAGGTCGTGGCTAATGAAAAACTGTTTTTT. Residues: CASSHPQVVANEKLFF.

This clone was observed a few times. The chain carries TRBV7-2 and TRBJ2-7; 8 bases are shared with TRBD1. The CDR3 length is 15 residues. Germline V lookup: CDR1 SGHTA, CDR2 FQGNSA. The V segment lost 5 bases and the J segment 2 bases; nucleotides outside the gene matches: 8. The CDR3 is CASSPSRTGTYEQYF. As DNA, the CDR3 is TGTGCCAGCAGCCCGAGCCGGACAGGGACCTACGAGCAGTACTTC.

V usage is TRBV5-6 and J usage is TRBJ2-2; D is undetermined. The CDR3 has 14 amino acids. Germline V CDR1 and CDR2: SGHDT, YYEEEE. The V end lost 4 bases, the J end lost 1 base, and 8 bases lay between the germline ends. The CDR3 protein is CASSLGQNTGELFF. CDR3 sequence (DNA): TGTGCCAGCAGCCTCGGGCAGAACACCGGGGAGCTGTTTTTT.

This clone was seen just once. V usage is TRBV5-1 and J usage is TRBJ1-6; no clear D gene. There are 16 residues in the CDR3. V was shortened by 0 bases and J by 0 bases, with 7 bases between the two germline ends. The germline V gene has CDR1 SGHRS and CDR2 YFSETQ. CDR3 bases: TGCGCCAGCAGCTTGGACAAGAGCTCCTATAATTCACCCCTCCACTTT. Translated, it gives CASSLDKSSYNSPLHF.